The clone carrying this TCR beta chain was counted at least ten times. This sample is drawn from a study of patients and donors after allogeneic stem cell transplantation. One entry per CDR3 protein, called by TCRdb with MiXCR from the RT-PCR reads. Of hundreds of thousands of distinct CDR3 sequences listed, less than 15% are singletons. The CDR3 totals 15 residues. From germline, CDR1 is DFQATT and CDR2 SNEGSKA (reference sequence). The V gene end was trimmed by 5 bases and the J gene end by 2 bases; junction bases not matched to a gene: 10. Sequencing was carried out using blood, either unsorted or a sorted T cell fraction (not recorded which). This chain uses TRBV20-1 with TRBJ2-3; TRBD2 matches 7 bases. The source of this sequence is a human donor who was either an allogeneic HSCT recipient or a stem cell or donor lymphocyte infusion donor (not recorded which). It is not recorded whose cells these are; they may come from a transplant donor. The CDR3 DNA is TGCAGTGCTCAAACCCTCCGGGACTACACAGATACGCAGTATTTT. Amino acid sequence: CSAQTLRDYTDTQYF.